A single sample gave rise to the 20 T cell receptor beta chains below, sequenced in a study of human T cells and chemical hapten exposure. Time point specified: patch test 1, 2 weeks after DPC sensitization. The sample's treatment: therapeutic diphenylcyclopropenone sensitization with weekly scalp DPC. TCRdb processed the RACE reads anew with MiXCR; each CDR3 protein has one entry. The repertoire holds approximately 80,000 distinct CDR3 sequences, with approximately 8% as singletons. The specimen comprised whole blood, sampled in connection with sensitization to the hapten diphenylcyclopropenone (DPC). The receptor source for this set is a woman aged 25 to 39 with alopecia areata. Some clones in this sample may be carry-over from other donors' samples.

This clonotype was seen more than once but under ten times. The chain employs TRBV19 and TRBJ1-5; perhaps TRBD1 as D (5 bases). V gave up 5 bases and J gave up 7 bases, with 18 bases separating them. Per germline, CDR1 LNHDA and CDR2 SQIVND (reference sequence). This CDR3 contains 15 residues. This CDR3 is CASSFAGASGQPQHF. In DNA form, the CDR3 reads TGTGCCAGTAGTTTTGCCGGGGCCTCAGGGCAGCCCCAGCATTTT.

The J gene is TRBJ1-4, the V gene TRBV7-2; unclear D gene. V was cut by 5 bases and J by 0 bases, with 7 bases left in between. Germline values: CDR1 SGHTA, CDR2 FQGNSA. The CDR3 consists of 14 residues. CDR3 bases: TGTGCCAGCAGCCCGGTTGCAACTAATGAAAAACTGTTTTTT. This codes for CASSPVATNEKLFF.

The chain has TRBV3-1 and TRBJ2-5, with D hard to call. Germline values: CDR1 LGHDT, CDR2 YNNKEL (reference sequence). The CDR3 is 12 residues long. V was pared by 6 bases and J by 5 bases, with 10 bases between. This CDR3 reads CASSKADETQYF. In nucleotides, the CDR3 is TGTGCCAGCAGTAAAGCCGACGAGACCCAGTACTTC.

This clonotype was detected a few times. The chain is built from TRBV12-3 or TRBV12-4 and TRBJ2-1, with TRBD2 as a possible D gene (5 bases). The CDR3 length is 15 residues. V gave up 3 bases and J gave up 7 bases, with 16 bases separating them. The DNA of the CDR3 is TGTGCCAGCAGTTTCAGAGAGGGAAGGATGAATGAGCAGTTCTTC. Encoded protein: CASSFREGRMNEQFF.

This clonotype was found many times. Written as DNA, the CDR3 is TGTGCCAGCGGGGGGTTCACAGATACGCAGTATTTT. Amino acid sequence: CASGGFTDTQYF. The chain employs TRBV2 and TRBJ2-3, with D perhaps TRBD2 (6 bases). The length of the CDR3 is 12 residues. V dropped 8 bases and J dropped 2 bases, with 8 bases sitting between them. Germline V CDR1 and CDR2: SNHLY, FYNNEI.

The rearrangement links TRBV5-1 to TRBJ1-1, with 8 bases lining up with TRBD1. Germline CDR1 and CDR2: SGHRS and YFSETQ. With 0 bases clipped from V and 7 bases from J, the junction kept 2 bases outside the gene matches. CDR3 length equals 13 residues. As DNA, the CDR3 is TGCGCCAGCAGCTTGGGACAGGGGTTTGAAGCTTTCTTT. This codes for CASSLGQGFEAFF.

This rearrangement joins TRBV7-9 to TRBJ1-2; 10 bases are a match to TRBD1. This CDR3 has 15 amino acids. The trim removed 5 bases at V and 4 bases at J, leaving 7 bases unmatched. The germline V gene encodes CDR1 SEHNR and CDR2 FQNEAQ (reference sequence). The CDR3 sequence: CASSTGTGAAYGYTF. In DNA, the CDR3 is TGTGCCAGCAGCACCGGGACAGGGGCGGCCTATGGCTACACCTTC. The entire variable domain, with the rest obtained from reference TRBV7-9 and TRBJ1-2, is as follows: DTGVSQNPRHKITKRGQNVTFRCDPISEHNRLYWYRQTLGQGPEFLTYFQNEAQLEKSRLLSDRFSAERPKGSFSTLEIQRTEQGDSAMYLCASSTGTGAAYGYTFGSGTRLTVV.

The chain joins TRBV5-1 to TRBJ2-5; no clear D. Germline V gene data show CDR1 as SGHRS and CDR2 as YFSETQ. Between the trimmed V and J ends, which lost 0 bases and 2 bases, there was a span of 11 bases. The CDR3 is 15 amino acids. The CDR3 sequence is CASSLDPGPQETQYF. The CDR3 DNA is TGCGCCAGCAGCTTGGACCCCGGACCTCAAGAGACCCAGTACTTC.

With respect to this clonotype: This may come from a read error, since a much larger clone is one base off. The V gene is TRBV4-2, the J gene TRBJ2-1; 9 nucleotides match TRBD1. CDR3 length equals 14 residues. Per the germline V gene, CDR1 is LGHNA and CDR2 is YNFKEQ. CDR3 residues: CVSSQGQGWNEQFF. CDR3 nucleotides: TGTGTCAGCAGCCAGGGACAGGGTTGGAATGAGCAGTTCTTC.

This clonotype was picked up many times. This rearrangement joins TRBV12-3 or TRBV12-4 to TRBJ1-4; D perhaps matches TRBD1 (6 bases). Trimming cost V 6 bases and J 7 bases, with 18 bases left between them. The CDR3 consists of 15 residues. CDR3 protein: CASSWDNRKGEKLFF. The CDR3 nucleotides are TGTGCCAGCAGCTGGGACAACAGAAAGGGTGAAAAACTGTTTTTT.

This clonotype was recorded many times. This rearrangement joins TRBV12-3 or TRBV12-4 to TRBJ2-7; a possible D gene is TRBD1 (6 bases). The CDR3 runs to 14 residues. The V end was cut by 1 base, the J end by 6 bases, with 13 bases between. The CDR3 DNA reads TGTGCCAGCAGTTTAGGACAGGCAGGAGCCGAGCAGTACTTC. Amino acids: CASSLGQAGAEQYF.

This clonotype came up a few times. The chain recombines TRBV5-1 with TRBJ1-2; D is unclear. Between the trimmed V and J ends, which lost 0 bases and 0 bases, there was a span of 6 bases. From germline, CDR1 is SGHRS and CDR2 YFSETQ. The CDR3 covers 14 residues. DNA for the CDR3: TGCGCCAGCAGCTTGGGCCACACTAACTATGGCTACACCTTC. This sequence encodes CASSLGHTNYGYTF.

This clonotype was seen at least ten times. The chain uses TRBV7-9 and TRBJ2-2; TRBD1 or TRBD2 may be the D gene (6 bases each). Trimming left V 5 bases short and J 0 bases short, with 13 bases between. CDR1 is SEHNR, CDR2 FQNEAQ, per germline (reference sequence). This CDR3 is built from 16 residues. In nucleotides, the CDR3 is TGTGCCAGCAGCCTCACCGGGGGCGCGAACACCGGGGAGCTGTTTTTT. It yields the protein CASSLTGGANTGELFF.

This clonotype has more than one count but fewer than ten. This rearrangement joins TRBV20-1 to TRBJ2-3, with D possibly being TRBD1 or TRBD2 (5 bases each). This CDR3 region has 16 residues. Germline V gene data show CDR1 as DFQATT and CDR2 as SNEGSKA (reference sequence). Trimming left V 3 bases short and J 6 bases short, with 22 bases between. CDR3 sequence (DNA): TGCAGTGCTAGTGGGGGAAGTGAGACGCTCCCCGATACGCAGTATTTT. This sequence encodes CSASGGSETLPDTQYF.

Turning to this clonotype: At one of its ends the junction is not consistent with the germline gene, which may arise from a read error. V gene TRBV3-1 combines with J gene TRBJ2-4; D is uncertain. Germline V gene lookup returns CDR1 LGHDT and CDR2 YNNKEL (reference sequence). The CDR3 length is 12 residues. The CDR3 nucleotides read TGTGCCAGCAGCGCTTACGACTCGCGCATGAACTTC. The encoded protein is CASSAYDSRMNF. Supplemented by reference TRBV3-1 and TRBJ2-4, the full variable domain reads DTAVSQTPKYLVTQMGNDKSIKCEQNLGHDTMYWYKQDSKKFLKIMFSYNNKELIINETVPNRFSPKSPDKAHLNLHINSLELGDSAVYFCASSAYDSRMNFGAGTRLSVL.

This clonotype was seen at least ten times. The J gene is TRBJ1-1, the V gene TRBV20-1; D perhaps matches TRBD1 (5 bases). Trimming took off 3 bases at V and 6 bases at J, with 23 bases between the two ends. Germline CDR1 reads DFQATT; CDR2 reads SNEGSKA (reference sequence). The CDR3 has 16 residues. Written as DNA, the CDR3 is TGCAGTGCTAGTAGCTGGGTCGAGGGGTTTTCGGCTGAAGCTTTCTTT. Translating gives CSASSWVEGFSAEAFF.

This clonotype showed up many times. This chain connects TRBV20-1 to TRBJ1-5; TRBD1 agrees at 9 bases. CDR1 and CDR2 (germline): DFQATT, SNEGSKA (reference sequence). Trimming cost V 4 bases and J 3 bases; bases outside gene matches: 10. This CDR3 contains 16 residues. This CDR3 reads CSATLTGTGINQPQHF. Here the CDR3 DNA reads TGCAGTGCTACATTAACCGGGACAGGGATCAATCAGCCCCAGCATTTT.

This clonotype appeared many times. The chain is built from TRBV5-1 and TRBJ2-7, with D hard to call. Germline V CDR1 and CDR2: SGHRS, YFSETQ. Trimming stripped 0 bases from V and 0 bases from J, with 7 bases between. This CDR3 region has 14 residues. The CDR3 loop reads CASSLVGSSYEQYF. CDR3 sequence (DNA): TGCGCCAGCAGCTTGGTAGGCAGCTCCTACGAGCAGTACTTC.

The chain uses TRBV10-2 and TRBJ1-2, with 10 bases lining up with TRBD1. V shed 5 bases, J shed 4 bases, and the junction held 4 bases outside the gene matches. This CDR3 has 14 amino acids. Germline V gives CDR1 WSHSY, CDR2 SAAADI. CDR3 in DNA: TGCGCCAGCAGTCGGGACAGGGGATTCTATGGCTACACCTTC. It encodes CASSRDRGFYGYTF.

Here the CDR3 DNA reads TGTGCCAGCAGCGCTGGACGAGCGGGTTCTGGTACGCAGTATTTT. This translates into CASSAGRAGSGTQYF. This sequence joins TRBV3-1 and TRBJ2-3, with D perhaps matching TRBD2 (6 bases). Germline CDR1 LGHDT, CDR2 YNNKEL (reference sequence). Trimming took off 5 bases at V and 8 bases at J, with 20 bases between the two ends. This CDR3 region has 15 residues.